Listed here are 24 T cell receptor beta chains from one sample, sequenced in a study of response to subunit inactivated influenza vaccine. TCRdb reanalysed the RT-PCR reads using MiXCR and keeps one entry per CDR3 protein. The profile shows 300,000 to 350,000 distinct CDR3 sequences, around 22% of them singletons. This specimen was PBMCs from blood, taken approximately 20 months after vaccination. The receptors shown here come from a man aged 50 to 69 who received an inactivated influenza vaccine.

The V gene is TRBV29-1, the J gene TRBJ1-1; no clear D. This CDR3 is built from 12 residues. Germline values: CDR1 SQVTM, CDR2 ANQGSEA. The ends were cut back, 5 bases at V and 0 bases at J, with 7 bases in the middle. DNA for the CDR3: TGCAGCGTTCGTGGAATGAACACTGAAGCTTTCTTT. This sequence encodes CSVRGMNTEAFF.

V gene TRBV12-5 combines with J gene TRBJ1-3, with TRBD1 matching 7 bases. The germline CDR1 and CDR2 sequences are LGHNT and FRNRAP. With 5 bases clipped from V and 2 bases from J, the junction kept 12 bases outside the gene matches. The CDR3 totals 17 residues. CDR3 sequence: CASGPLPTGSPGNTIYF. The CDR3 nucleotides are TGTGCTAGTGGTCCTCTCCCGACAGGGTCCCCTGGAAACACCATATATTTT.

This clonotype was detected only a few times. This sequence joins TRBV11-2 and TRBJ1-1; D uncertain. CDR1 is SGHAT, CDR2 FQNNGV, per germline. The V end was cut by 0 bases, the J end by 4 bases, with 9 bases between. The length of the CDR3 is 14 residues. CDR3 residues: CASSLDPAATEAFF. In nucleotides, the CDR3 is TGTGCCAGCAGCTTAGATCCGGCGGCCACTGAAGCTTTCTTT.

The chain carries TRBV2 and TRBJ2-3; 13 bases map to TRBD2. V was pared by 7 bases and J by 0 bases, with 16 bases of the junction left unmatched. The V gene's germline CDR1 is SNHLY and CDR2 FYNNEI. The CDR3 covers 20 residues. In nucleotides, the CDR3 is TGTGCCAGCAATTCCTTTCTCTCGGGGACTAGCGGGACAAGCACAGATACGCAGTATTTT. The encoded protein is CASNSFLSGTSGTSTDTQYF.

This clonotype was counted a few times. The DNA of the CDR3 is TGTGCCAGCAGTTCTCCGGGACAGGGGAACGGCTACACCTTC. Protein sequence: CASSSPGQGNGYTF. This chain connects TRBV6-2 or TRBV6-3 to TRBJ1-2; 10 positions agree with TRBD1. V dropped 4 bases and J dropped 8; count of bases not matched to a gene: 7. Germline CDR1 reads MNHEY; CDR2 reads SVGEGT. CDR3 length: 14 residues.

The table lists this clonotype with many counts. This chain uses TRBV4-3 with TRBJ2-4, with no clear D. The V end lost 0 bases, the J end lost 0 bases, and 6 bases lay between the germline ends. Looked up from germline, CDR1 is LGHNA and CDR2 is YSLEER. The CDR3 length is 15 residues. This CDR3 reads CASSQDAIAKNIQYF. CDR3 nucleotides: TGCGCCAGCAGCCAAGATGCAATAGCCAAAAACATTCAGTACTTC.

The chain combines TRBV27 with TRBJ1-5; TRBD1 is a possible D gene (5 bases). Germline-derived CDR1 and CDR2 are MNHEY and SMNVEV (reference sequence). This CDR3 spans 13 amino acids. V was cut by 4 bases and J by 9 bases, with 13 bases left in between. CDR3 sequence reads: CASSSGQPGPQHF. The DNA of the CDR3 is TGTGCCAGCAGTTCCGGACAACCTGGGCCCCAGCATTTT.

This clonotype was seen a few times. The chain joins TRBV4-2 to TRBJ1-2; D is uncertain. This CDR3 has 14 amino acids. The V gene lost 0 bases and the J gene lost 4 bases, with 9 bases spanning the gap. In germline, CDR1 is LGHNA, CDR2 YNFKEQ. The CDR3 here is CASSQEAGSYGYTF. The CDR3 nucleotides are TGTGCCAGCAGCCAAGAAGCGGGTTCCTATGGCTACACCTTC.

Only a few counts were recorded for this clonotype. The gene calls are TRBV20-1 and TRBJ2-1; 9 positions match TRBD2. This CDR3 spans 14 amino acids. Germline V gives CDR1 DFQATT, CDR2 SNEGSKA (reference sequence). Trimming removed 3 bases from V and 7 bases from J; junction bases left unmatched: 7. The DNA for the CDR3 is TGCAGTGCTAGCGGGGGGACTAGCATAAATGAGCAGTTCTTC. Residues: CSASGGTSINEQFF.

The chain links TRBV25-1 to TRBJ2-3; 8 bases fit TRBD2. The CDR3 has 15 residues. Germline-derived CDR1 and CDR2 are MGHDK and SYGVNS. Trimming took 6 bases from V and 6 from J; bases not matched to a gene: 11. The CDR3 coding sequence is TGTGCCAGCAGCGCAAGCCGGGGGGGCGGCGATACGCAGTATTTT. This translates into CASSASRGGGDTQYF.

This clonotype was seen repeatedly, ten times or more. This sequence joins TRBV30 and TRBJ1-4, with no clear D. Trimming left V 0 bases short and J 3 bases short, with 20 bases between. There are 18 residues in the CDR3. Looked up from germline, CDR1 is GTSNPN and CDR2 is SVGIG (reference sequence). The CDR3 loop reads CAWSVPPVYAVANEKLFF. As DNA, the CDR3 is TGTGCCTGGAGTGTACCCCCCGTGTATGCGGTAGCTAATGAAAAACTGTTTTTT.

This clonotype was detected only a few times. This chain joins TRBV5-1 and TRBJ2-3, with D possibly being TRBD1 or TRBD2 (6 bases each). The length of the CDR3 is 15 residues. Deletions cut 1 base from V and 2 bases from J, with 11 bases between. Germline assignment: CDR1 SGHRS and CDR2 YFSETQ. CDR3 nucleotides: TGCGCCAGCAGCTTGATGGGGGGCTCCACAGATACGCAGTATTTT. Translated, it gives CASSLMGGSTDTQYF.

The CDR3 protein is CASSNGHGTGGLAGNQPQHF. The CDR3 coding sequence is TGTGCCAGCAGCAACGGCCATGGGACGGGGGGACTAGCTGGCAATCAGCCCCAGCATTTT. The V gene is TRBV28, the J gene TRBJ1-5, with D possibly matching TRBD1 (5 bases). The CDR3 contains 20 residues. Germline-derived CDR1 and CDR2 are MDHEN and SYDVKM. With 6 bases removed from V and 2 bases from J, the gap between germline ends came to 29 bases.

The J gene is TRBJ2-5, the V gene TRBV7-8, with 9 bases matching TRBD1. The J segment lost 5 bases and the V segment lost 3 bases, leaving 7 bases of the junction unmatched. CDR3 size: 15 residues. CDR1 and CDR2 from the germline V gene are SGHVS and FQNEAQ. The CDR3 protein is CASSLAGTGWETQYF. The CDR3, as DNA: TGTGCCAGCAGCTTGGCCGGGACAGGGTGGGAGACCCAGTACTTC.

The V call is TRBV28, the J call TRBJ1-4, with D unclear. Germline-derived CDR1 and CDR2 are MDHEN and SYDVKM. V was shortened by 6 bases and J by 3 bases, with 11 bases between the two germline ends. CDR3 length: 14 amino acids. CDR3 in amino acids: CASSAVSSNEKLFF. Written as DNA, the CDR3 is TGTGCCAGCAGCGCCGTGAGTTCTAATGAAAAACTGTTTTTT.

This chain's CDR3 is CASSLGPDSGNTIYF. In DNA form, the CDR3 reads TGTGCCAGCAGCTTGGGACCCGACTCTGGAAACACCATATATTTT. The genes are TRBV5-4 and TRBJ1-3; no definite D call. Trimming stripped 0 bases from V and 0 bases from J, with 7 bases between. CDR3 length: 15 residues. Germline CDR1 reads SGHNT; CDR2 reads YYREEE (reference sequence).

This rearrangement joins TRBV5-1 to TRBJ2-6; no reliable D call. CDR1 SGHRS and CDR2 YFSETQ come from the germline V gene. The CDR3 spans 18 residues. Deletions cut 5 bases from V and 3 bases from J, with 21 bases between. CDR3 in amino acids: CASSQSQGSGFGANVLTF. The CDR3 nucleotides are TGCGCCAGCAGTCAATCGCAAGGATCTGGGTTTGGGGCCAACGTCCTGACTTTC.

This clonotype was seen a handful of times. Here the CDR3 DNA reads TGCAGTGCTAGGCCCCTCCTAGCGGGAGGGCCTACAGATACGCAGTATTTT. Translating it yields CSARPLLAGGPTDTQYF. The chain combines TRBV20-1 with TRBJ2-3, with 12 bases matching TRBD2. Germline V gene lookup returns CDR1 DFQATT and CDR2 SNEGSKA (reference sequence). V lost 3 bases and J lost 3; bases outside the gene matches: 10. The CDR3 runs 17 residues.

This clonotype came up a few times. The chain recombines TRBV12-3 or TRBV12-4 with TRBJ1-5; 12 positions match TRBD1. This CDR3 has 17 amino acids. V was clipped by 6 bases and J by 2 bases; unmatched bases: 8. The CDR3 DNA follows: TGTGCCAGCAGCCCCGGGACAGGGGGCGAGGGCAATCAGCCCCAGCATTTT. As protein: CASSPGTGGEGNQPQHF.

This clonotype was counted ten times or more. The chain links TRBV28 to TRBJ1-4; D remains unclear. CDR3 length: 15 residues. Germline CDR1 MDHEN, CDR2 SYDVKM. V was trimmed by 6 bases and J by 0 bases, leaving 11 bases between them. The DNA for the CDR3 is TGTGCCAGCAGCCGGACGGTCGCAACTAATGAAAAACTGTTTTTT. Its protein product is CASSRTVATNEKLFF. Variable domain in full (rest from reference TRBV28 and TRBJ1-4): DVKVTQSSRYLVKRTGEKVFLECVQDMDHENMFWYRQDPGLGLRLIYFSYDVKMKEKGDIPEGYSVSREKKERFSLILESASTNQTSMYLCASSRTVATNEKLFFGSGTQLSVL.

V and J are TRBV7-9 and TRBJ1-3, with D perhaps TRBD1 (5 bases). This CDR3 spans 13 amino acids. The V gene lost 6 bases and the J gene lost 4 bases, with 10 bases spanning the gap. Germline loops: CDR1 SEHNR, CDR2 FQNEAQ (reference sequence). The CDR3 loop reads CASRLGPGNTIYF. The CDR3 DNA is TGTGCCAGCAGACTGGGGCCGGGAAACACCATATATTTT.

CDR3 bases: TGTGCCAGTAGTATAAGGGCCATGGAGCGTCATACGCAGTATTTT. Translating gives CASSIRAMERHTQYF. The gene calls are TRBV19 and TRBJ2-3; D is uncertain. There are 15 residues in the CDR3. The germline CDR1 and CDR2 sequences are LNHDA and SQIVND (reference sequence). V dropped 2 bases and J dropped 7 bases, with 16 bases sitting between them.

This sequence joins TRBV10-2 and TRBJ2-2; 7 bases align to TRBD1. The germline V gene has CDR1 WSHSY and CDR2 SAAADI. V shed 7 bases and J 1 base; nucleotides not matched to a gene: 3. The CDR3 totals 14 residues. DNA of the CDR3: TGCGCCAGCACAGGGACAGAGAACACCGGGGAGCTGTTTTTT. Its translation is CASTGTENTGELFF.

The chain employs TRBV5-5 and TRBJ2-5; D is tentatively TRBD1 or TRBD2 (5 bases each). CDR1 SGHKS and CDR2 YYEKEE come from the germline V gene (reference sequence). Trimming took 3 bases from V and 2 from J, leaving 11 bases between them. There are 14 residues in the CDR3. CDR3 nucleotides: TGTGCCAGCAGCTCCGGGACGGCTCAAGAGACCCAGTACTTC. Its translation: CASSSGTAQETQYF.